Listed here is a single T cell receptor (beta chain). This clonotype was seen repeatedly, ten times or more. No cognate antigen has been identified for it. Within one base of it there is no much larger clone, and no base qualities were kept. These data are taken from a study of T-cell reconstitution after alpha-beta-depleted transplantation in children (TCRdb year 2016). Broadly, across the study: The study quantitatively tracked T-cell immune reconstitution after TCRalphabeta/CD19-depleted allogeneic hematopoietic cell transplantation in children using TCR repertoire profiling.

The library was obtained by PCR. Sequencer: Illumina HiSeq 2500. TCR libraries were prepared with molecular barcoding, using unique molecular identifiers to normalize TCRbeta repertoire quantification. TCRdb trimmed public reads at Q25 via fastp, called clones via MiXCR and kept in-frame beta chains. Each record represents a unique CDR3 protein, reported with the most common genes and DNA among its rows. The sample data list 350,000 to 450,000 distinct CDR3 sequences, and about an eighth of these were observed just once. About 4% of the sample is taken by the ten largest. The CDR3 runs 16 residues from the cysteine to the phenylalanine. The entry retains the CDR3 DNA only, 48 bases that are in frame from base 1. Trimming at the junction amounts to 5 bases on V and 0 bases on J, and the germline ends lie 15 bases apart. For CDR1 and CDR2, the germline V gene (reference sequence) lists SGHKS and YYEKEE.

The rearrangement joined TRBV5-5 to TRBJ2-1; perhaps TRBD1 is the D gene, with 5 bases matching. Sequences were derived from PBMCs, sampled from the stem cell graft. The sequence was obtained from a human donor who donated a stem cell graft to a child with Fanconi anemia. The DNA reads as follows: TGTGCCAGCAGACCTACAGGTTTAAGCTCCTACAATGAGCAGTTCTTC. Translated, this gives CASRPTGLSSYNEQFF.